Listed below are T cell receptor beta chains from one sample, sequenced in a study of blood T cells in healthy people across ages. TCRdb analysed the 5' RACE reads with MiXCR anew, one entry per CDR3 protein. The data contain about 290,000 distinct CDR3 sequences, roughly 26% of them singletons. Specimen: blood. These receptors were collected from a woman in her 70s in good health. Both conserved end residues are part of each CDR3. A D gene is named only where the DNA matches it firmly. The size field is filled for only some rows; it gives once, few, many or a size class.

clone size	D gene	CDR3 length	J gene	V gene	CDR3 protein	CDR3 DNA
-	-	15	TRBJ1-1	TRBV4-1	CASSQDPLLNTEAFF	TGCGCCAGCAGCCAAGATCCACTTCTGAACACTGAAGCTTTCTTT
few	TRBD1	15	TRBJ2-2	TRBV5-5	CASSLQGSSTGELFF	TGTGCCAGCAGCCTACAGGGGTCGAGCACCGGGGAGCTGTTTTTT
-	-	18	TRBJ1-1	TRBV6-2/TRBV6-3	CASSYPTGSPDTKTEAFF	TGTGCCAGCAGTTACCCTACAGGGTCGCCGGATACTAAGACTGAAGCTTTCTTT
-	-	17	TRBJ2-2	TRBV5-6	CASSLVSVGGNTGELFF	TGTGCCAGCAGCTTGGTTTCGGTCGGCGGGAACACCGGGGAGCTGTTTTTT
few	TRBD2	16	TRBJ2-5	TRBV7-2	CASSPLGSGVKETQYF	TGTGCCAGCAGCCCCCTGGGTAGCGGGGTAAAAGAGACCCAGTACTTC
-	TRBD1	15	TRBJ1-1	TRBV7-9	CASSLETGGNTEASF	TGTGCCAGCAGCTTGGAAACAGGGGGCAACACTGAAGCTTCCTTT
-	-	16	TRBJ1-6	TRBV19	CASSAEGSFYNSPLHF	TGTGCCAGTAGTGCGGAAGGGTCGTTCTATAATTCACCCCTCCACTTT
-	-	14	TRBJ2-4	TRBV7-2	CASSFSPPKNIQYF	TGTGCCAGCAGCTTCTCCCCGCCGAAAAACATTCAGTACTTC
-	-	15	TRBJ2-2	TRBV10-3	CAISESSANTGELFF	TGTGCCATCAGTGAGTCGTCGGCGAACACCGGGGAGCTGTTTTTT
-	-	16	TRBJ2-1	TRBV27	CASSFFPGLRYNEQFF	TGTGCCAGCAGTTTCTTTCCCGGCCTGAGATACAATGAGCAGTTCTTC
-	TRBD2	15	TRBJ2-5	TRBV5-1	CASSLILAGYPEQYF	TGCGCCAGCAGCTTGATCCTAGCGGGCTACCCAGAGCAGTACTTC
few	-	14	TRBJ2-6	TRBV5-1	CAGRRDSGANVLTF	TGCGCCGGCCGACGGGACTCTGGGGCCAACGTCCTGACTTTC
-	TRBD1	15	TRBJ1-3	TRBV7-2	CASSRTGGVGNTIYF	TGTGCCAGCAGCAGGACAGGGGGCGTTGGAAACACCATATATTTT
few	TRBD1	14	TRBJ2-5	TRBV20-1	CSASTGGFKETQYF	TGCAGTGCATCGACAGGGGGCTTTAAAGAGACCCAGTACTTC
-	-	11	TRBJ2-7	TRBV12-3/TRBV12-4	CASSTGNEQYF	TGTGCCAGCAGTACAGGGAACGAGCAGTACTTC
few	-	13	TRBJ2-5	TRBV10-1	CASSESRRETQYF	TGCGCCAGCAGTGAGTCCCGGCGGGAGACCCAGTACTTC
-	TRBD2	15	TRBJ2-7	TRBV5-5	CASSRAARGSYEQYF	TGTGCCAGCAGCCGCGCAGCCCGCGGGAGCTACGAGCAGTACTTC
few	TRBD2	18	TRBJ2-5	TRBV6-6	CASSTGTSGSGLRETQYF	TGTGCCAGCAGCACCGGGACTAGCGGGAGCGGTTTGAGGGAGACCCAGTACTTC
-	TRBD1	13	TRBJ2-1	TRBV5-1	CASSYRGDNEQFF	TGCGCCAGCAGCTACAGGGGGGACAATGAGCAGTTCTTC
many	TRBD1	12	TRBJ2-7	TRBV29-1	CSVWDRIYEQYF	TGCAGCGTATGGGACAGAATCTACGAGCAGTACTTC
-	-	13	TRBJ1-1	TRBV12-5	CASGLTENTEAFF	TGTGCTAGTGGTCTGACGGAGAACACTGAAGCTTTCTTT
-	TRBD1	16	TRBJ1-2	TRBV28	CASSLEGQVGNYGYTF	TGTGCCAGCAGTTTAGAGGGACAGGTGGGGAACTATGGCTACACCTTC
-	-	15	TRBJ1-6	TRBV3-1	CASSQGSSYNSPLHF	TGTGCCAGCAGCCAAGGGAGCTCCTATAATTCACCCCTCCACTTT
-	-	11	TRBJ1-2	TRBV6-5	CASKGVGRYTF	TGTGCCAGCAAAGGGGTCGGTCGCTACACCTTC
-	TRBD2	18	TRBJ2-1	TRBV27	CASSLKHPGLAGDNEQFF	TGTGCCAGCAGTCTCAAACACCCGGGACTAGCGGGGGACAATGAGCAGTTCTTC
-	TRBD1	14	TRBJ1-6	TRBV7-3	CASSSTGGRSPLHF	TGTGCCAGCAGCTCCACAGGGGGCCGTTCACCCCTCCACTTT
few	-	14	TRBJ1-3	TRBV20-1	CSAAGVRSGNTIYF	TGCAGTGCTGCAGGGGTTAGGTCTGGAAACACCATATATTTT
few	-	13	TRBJ2-5	TRBV11-2	CASSFSRGETQYF	TGTGCCAGCAGCTTTTCTCGGGGAGAGACCCAGTACTTC
-	-	14	TRBJ2-2	TRBV12-3/TRBV12-4	CATRRDRNTGELFF	TGTGCCACAAGACGGGATCGCAACACCGGGGAGCTGTTTTTT
few	TRBD2	14	TRBJ2-1	TRBV29-1	CSGTGLAANNEQFF	TGCAGCGGTACGGGACTAGCGGCAAACAATGAGCAGTTCTTC
many	TRBD2	15	TRBJ2-7	TRBV5-1	CASSLRTSGSYEQYF	TGTGCCAGCAGTTTGCGGACTAGCGGGAGCTACGAGCAGTACTTC
-	-	13	TRBJ2-1	TRBV7-2	CASSWTVYNEQFF	TGTGCCAGCAGCTGGACTGTATACAATGAGCAGTTCTTC
medium-sized	TRBD1	15	TRBJ2-1	TRBV19	CASRLGQGKYNEQFF	TGTGCCAGTAGACTGGGACAGGGGAAATACAATGAGCAGTTCTTC
many	TRBD1	14	TRBJ2-4	TRBV2	CASRTGGTKNIQYF	TGTGCCAGCAGGACAGGGGGGACCAAAAACATTCAGTACTTC
-	-	15	TRBJ1-1	TRBV5-5	CASSLLVTTETEAFF	TGTGCCAGCAGCTTGTTAGTGACAACGGAAACTGAAGCTTTCTTT
-	-	13	TRBJ2-4	TRBV3-1	CASSQDPGNIQYF	TGTGCCAGCAGCCAAGATCCCGGAAACATTCAGTACTTC
few	-	14	TRBJ2-1	TRBV29-1	CSVDRGLSGNEQFF	TGCAGCGTTGACAGGGGGCTTAGCGGGAATGAGCAGTTCTTC
-	-	15	TRBJ2-7	TRBV10-3	CAISESLGGPYEQYF	TGTGCCATCAGTGAGTCGTTAGGAGGGCCCTACGAGCAGTACTTC